What follows describes a single T cell receptor beta chain. There are a few counts of this clone. Its antigen remains unidentified. No base-level quality is on record; no much larger clone is a single base apart. Measured from the cysteine to the phenylalanine, the CDR3 is 15 residues long. Only the CDR3 DNA stays, 45 bases, in frame from base 1. The CDR1 and CDR2 encoded by the germline V gene are MNHEY and SVGAGI. Between the V and J ends, shortened by 10 bases and 0 bases respectively, the junction contains 17 bases. The collaborating institutions used their own protocols to collect whole blood in K2EDTA tubes. For TCRbeta analysis, collaborators shipped samples as frozen whole blood, isolated PBMCs, or DNA extracted from either of those sample types. This sample was taken from a study of blood T cell repertoires in COVID-19 (dated by TCRdb to about 2020). Some background on the complete study: Samples from collaborators originated in the United States, Italy and Spain and spanned both the acute and convalescent phases of COVID-19. The material from the prospective study consisted of cDNA or gDNA derived from T cells, B-cell-depleted T cells, or PBMCs. Subjects who had been exposed to COVID-19, were actively infected with it, or had recovered from it provided the deeply sampled blood TCRbeta repertoires that made up the dataset. The repertoires were made available in a free public database intended to serve as a resource for research on the immune response to SARS-CoV-2. Samples were obtained from the ongoing ImmuneRACE study (first 160 participants) and from 1,000 to 1,500 subjects provided by 6 global collaborators. Sample metadata almost always included a de-identified subject ID, COVID-19 status, age in years and sex. HLA class I and class II types, where available, came from metadata supplied by the sample provider rather than from assay-based typing.

Summary of the overall study and its limitations: The quantity of clinical and demographic metadata differed by source and by participant and was supplied without curation.

The immunoSEQ Assay, a bias-controlled multiplex PCR, was used to amplify TCRbeta CDR3 regions from genomic DNA. On the study's bioinformatics: Within the assay, amplification of reference gene primers was used to estimate how many nucleated cells each sample contained. Sequence reads were collapsed and filtered to measure the absolute abundance of every unique TCRbeta CDR3 rearrangement. For each sample, productive Simpson clonality was calculated by taking the square root of Simpson's diversity index across productive rearrangements. Here the immuneACCESS table is served through TCRdb, limited to in-frame sequences with V and J called. Missing clones are a known gap in these copies; in checked studies unresolved V genes cover under half, and the rest lacks a known reason. Clonal size and the V and J genes are those of that table, whereas D and trimming came from the DNA. The sample table lists 120,000 or so clones, 60% to 80% of them with a count of one. The ten biggest clones cover approximately 5.7% of the sample.

The source of this sequence is a man between 60 and 75 years old with acute or convalescent COVID-19. Rearrangement joined TRBV6-5 to TRBJ2-3; possibly the D gene is TRBD1, per 5 matching bases. Sequencing input: peripheral blood. The DNA is as follows: TGTGCCACCAAGTCCGGACAAACTAGCACAGATACGCAGTATTTT. Translated, this is CATKSGQTSTDTQYF.